This TCR beta chain is from a study of T-cell reconstitution after alpha-beta-depleted transplantation in children. The CDR3 has 12 amino acids. V lost 7 bases to trimming and J lost 8 bases; unmatched junction nucleotides: 7. Germline CDR1 and CDR2: DFQATT and SNEGSKA (reference sequence). This clonotype appeared a few times. Its antigen is still unknown. This sample's TCRbeta library carried unique molecular identifier barcodes. TCRdb analysed the PCR reads with MiXCR anew, one entry per CDR3 protein. Of fewer than 85,000 distinct CDR3 sequences in the sample, roughly 14% were seen once. Findings and caveats of the study: About two months after transplant, alpha-beta T cells reportedly came from several hundred expanded graft clones. Among T cells one year after transplant, newly produced cells accounted for most counts and diversity. Elevated TCRbeta diversity at day 60 was traced, in some patients, to surviving recipient T cells and thymic progenitors.

V gene TRBV20-1 combines with J gene TRBJ1-4, with 7 bases fitting TRBD1. This specimen was PBMCs, mostly from graft donor cells, taken 180 days after TCRalphabeta/CD19-depleted stem cell transplant. This receptor was taken from a male patient under 10 years old who had a stem cell transplant for acute lymphoblastic leukemia, so the T cells may come from the graft donor. CDR3 amino acids: CSERGRREKLFF. CDR3 nucleotide sequence: TGCAGTGAAAGGGGGCGCCGGGAAAAACTGTTTTTT.